A single sample is the source of the 2 T cell receptor beta chains below, sequenced in a study of shared clonotypes between healthy human individuals. The table came from immunoSEQ multiplex PCR; TCRdb's copy has only in-frame clones and leaves some out. This sample carries a few million clones, over 85% of them seen once, and the ten largest clones take 0.35% to 0.5%. Material for sequencing was naive CD4+ T cells from PBMCs. Specified subset: CD45RA+ positively selected. All receptors derive from a man younger than 35 in good health. Some clones in this sample may be carry-over from other donors' samples.

This clone was recorded once. The chain is built from TRBV4-2 and TRBJ2-7; D perhaps matches TRBD1 (6 bases). The germline gives CDR1 LGHNA, CDR2 YNFKEQ. Trimming shortened V by 1 base and J by 1 base, and 11 bases separated the two germline ends. CDR3 length: 15 residues. CDR3 sequence reads: CASSQVAQGSYEQYF. The CDR3 coding sequence is TGTGCCAGCAGCCAAGTAGCGCAGGGGTCCTACGAGCAGTACTTC.

V and J are TRBV7-9 and TRBJ2-5; 7 bases line up with TRBD2. The germline gives CDR1 SEHNR, CDR2 FQNEAQ (reference sequence). The V and J ends lost 5 bases and 5 bases, in that order; junction bases with no gene match: 11. The CDR3 is made up of 15 amino acids. The CDR3 is CASSPSSGGRETQYF. The CDR3 DNA follows: TGTGCCAGCAGCCCCTCGTCCGGGGGGAGGGAGACCCAGTACTTC.